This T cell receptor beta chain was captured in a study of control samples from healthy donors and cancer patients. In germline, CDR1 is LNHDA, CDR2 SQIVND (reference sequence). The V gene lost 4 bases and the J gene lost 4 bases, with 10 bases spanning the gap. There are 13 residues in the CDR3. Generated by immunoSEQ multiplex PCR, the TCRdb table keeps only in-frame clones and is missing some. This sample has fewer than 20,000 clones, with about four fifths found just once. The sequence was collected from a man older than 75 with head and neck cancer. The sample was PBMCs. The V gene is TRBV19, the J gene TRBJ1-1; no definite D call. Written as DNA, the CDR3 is TGTGCCAGTAGTAATCGGGATGGCACTGAAGCTTTCTTT. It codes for CASSNRDGTEAFF.